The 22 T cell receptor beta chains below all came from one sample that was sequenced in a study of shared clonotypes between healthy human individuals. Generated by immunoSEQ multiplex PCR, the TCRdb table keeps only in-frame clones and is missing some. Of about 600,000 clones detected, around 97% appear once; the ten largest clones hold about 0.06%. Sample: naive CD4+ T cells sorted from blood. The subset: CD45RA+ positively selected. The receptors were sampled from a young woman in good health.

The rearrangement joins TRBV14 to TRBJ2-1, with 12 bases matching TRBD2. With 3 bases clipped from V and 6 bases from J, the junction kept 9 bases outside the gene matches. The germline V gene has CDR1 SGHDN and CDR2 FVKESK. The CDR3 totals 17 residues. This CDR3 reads CASSQSLLAGGGNEQFF. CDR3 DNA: TGTGCCAGCAGCCAGAGTCTACTAGCGGGAGGTGGCAATGAGCAGTTCTTC.

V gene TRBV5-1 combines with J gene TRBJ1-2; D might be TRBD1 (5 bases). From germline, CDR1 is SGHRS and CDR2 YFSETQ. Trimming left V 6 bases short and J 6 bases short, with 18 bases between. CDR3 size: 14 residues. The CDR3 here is CASKKGGVGHGYTF. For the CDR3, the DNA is TGCGCCAGCAAAAAGGGAGGGGTAGGGCATGGCTACACCTTC.

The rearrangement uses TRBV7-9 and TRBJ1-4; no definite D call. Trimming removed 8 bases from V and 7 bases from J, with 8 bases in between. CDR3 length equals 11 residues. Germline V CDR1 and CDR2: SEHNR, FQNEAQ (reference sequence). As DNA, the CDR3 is TGTGCCAGCGACCTCGGTGAAAAACTGTTTTTT. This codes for CASDLGEKLFF.

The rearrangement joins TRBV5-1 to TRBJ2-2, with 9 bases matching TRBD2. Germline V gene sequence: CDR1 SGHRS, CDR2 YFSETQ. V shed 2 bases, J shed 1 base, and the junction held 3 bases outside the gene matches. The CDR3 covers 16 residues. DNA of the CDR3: TGCGCCAGCAGCTTTGCACTAGCGGGGAACACCGGGGAGCTGTTTTTT. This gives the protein CASSFALAGNTGELFF. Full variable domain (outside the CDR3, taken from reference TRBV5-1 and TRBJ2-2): KAGVTQTPRYLIKTRGQQVTLSCSPISGHRSVSWYQQTPGQGLQFLFEYFSETQRNKGNFPGRFSGRQFSNSRSEMNVSTLELGDSALYLCASSFALAGNTGELFFGEGSRLTVL.

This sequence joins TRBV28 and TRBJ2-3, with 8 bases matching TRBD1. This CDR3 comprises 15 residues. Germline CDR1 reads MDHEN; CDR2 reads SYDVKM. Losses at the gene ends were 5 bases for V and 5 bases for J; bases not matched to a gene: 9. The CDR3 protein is CASSRRTGTGDTQYF. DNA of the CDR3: TGTGCCAGCAGTAGACGGACAGGGACAGGAGATACGCAGTATTTT.

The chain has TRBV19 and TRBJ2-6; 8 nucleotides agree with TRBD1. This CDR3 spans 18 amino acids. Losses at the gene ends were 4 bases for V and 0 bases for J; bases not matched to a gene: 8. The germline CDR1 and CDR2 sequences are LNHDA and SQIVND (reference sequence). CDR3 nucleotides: TGTGCCAGTAGTAGAGAGACAGGGGTGCGCTCTGGGGCCAACGTCCTGACTTTC. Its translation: CASSRETGVRSGANVLTF.

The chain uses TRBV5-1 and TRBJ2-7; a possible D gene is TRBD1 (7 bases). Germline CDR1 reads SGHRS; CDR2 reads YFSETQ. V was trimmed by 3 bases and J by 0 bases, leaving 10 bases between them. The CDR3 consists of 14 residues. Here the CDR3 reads CASSWGDSSYEQYF. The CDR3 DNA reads TGCGCCAGCAGCTGGGGGGACAGCTCCTACGAGCAGTACTTC.

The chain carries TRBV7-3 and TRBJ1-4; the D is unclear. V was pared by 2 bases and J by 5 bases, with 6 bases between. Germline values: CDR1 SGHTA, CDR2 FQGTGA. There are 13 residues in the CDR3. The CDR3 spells CASSLAPNEKLFF. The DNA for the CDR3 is TGTGCCAGCAGCTTAGCCCCAAATGAAAAACTGTTTTTT.

The CDR3 DNA reads as TGTGCCAGCTCACCTCCGATAGCGGGAGCAATTAGTAATGAGCAGTTCTTC. Amino acids: CASSPPIAGAISNEQFF. The genes are TRBV18 and TRBJ2-1; 9 bases match TRBD2. The CDR3 sequence is 17 residues long. Germline CDR1 reads KGHSH; CDR2 reads LQKENI. V gave up 3 bases and J gave up 7 bases; unmatched junction bases: 13.

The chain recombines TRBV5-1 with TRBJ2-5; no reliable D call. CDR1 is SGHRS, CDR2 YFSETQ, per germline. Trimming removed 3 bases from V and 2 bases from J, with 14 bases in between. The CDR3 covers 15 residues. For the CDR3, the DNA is TGCGCCAGCAGCTCCTCCGGGCGGCAACAAGAGACCCAGTACTTC. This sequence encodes CASSSSGRQQETQYF.

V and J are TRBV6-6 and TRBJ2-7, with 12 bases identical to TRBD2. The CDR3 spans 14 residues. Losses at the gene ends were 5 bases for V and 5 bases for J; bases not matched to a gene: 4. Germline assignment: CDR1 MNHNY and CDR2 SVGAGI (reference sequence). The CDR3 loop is CASSRLAGVNEQYF. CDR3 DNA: TGTGCCAGCAGTAGACTAGCGGGAGTAAACGAGCAGTACTTC.

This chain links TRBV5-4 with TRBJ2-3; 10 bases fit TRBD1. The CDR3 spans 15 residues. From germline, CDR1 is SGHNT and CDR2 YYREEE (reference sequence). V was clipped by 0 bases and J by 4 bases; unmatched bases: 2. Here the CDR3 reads CASSLGDRGPDTQYF. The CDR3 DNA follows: TGTGCCAGCAGCTTGGGGGACAGGGGACCAGATACGCAGTATTTT.

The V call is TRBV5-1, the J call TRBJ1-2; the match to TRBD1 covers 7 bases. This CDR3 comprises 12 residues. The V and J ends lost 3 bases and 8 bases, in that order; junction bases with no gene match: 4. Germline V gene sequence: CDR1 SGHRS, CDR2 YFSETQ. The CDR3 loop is CASSSTGDGYTF. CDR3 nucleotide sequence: TGCGCCAGCAGCTCAACAGGGGACGGCTACACCTTC.

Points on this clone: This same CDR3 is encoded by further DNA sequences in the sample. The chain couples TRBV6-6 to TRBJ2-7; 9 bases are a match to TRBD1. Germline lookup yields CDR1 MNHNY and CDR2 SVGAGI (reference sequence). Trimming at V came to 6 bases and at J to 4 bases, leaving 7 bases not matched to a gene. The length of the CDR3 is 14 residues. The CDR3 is CASRPDRGVYEQYF. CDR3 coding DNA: TGTGCCAGCAGACCGGACAGGGGAGTTTACGAGCAGTACTTC.

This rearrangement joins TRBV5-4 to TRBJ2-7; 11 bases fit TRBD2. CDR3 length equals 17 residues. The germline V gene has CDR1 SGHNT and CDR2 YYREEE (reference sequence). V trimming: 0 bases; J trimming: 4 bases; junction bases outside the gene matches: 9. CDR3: CASSLGGTSGRPYEQYF. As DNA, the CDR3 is TGTGCCAGCAGCTTGGGTGGAACTAGCGGGAGACCGTACGAGCAGTACTTC.

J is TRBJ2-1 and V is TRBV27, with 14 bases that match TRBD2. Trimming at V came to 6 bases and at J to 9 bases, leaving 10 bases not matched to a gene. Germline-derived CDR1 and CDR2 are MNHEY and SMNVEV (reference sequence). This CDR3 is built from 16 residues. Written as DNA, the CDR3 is TGTGCCAGCAGAATCCTAGGGACTAGCGGGGGAGGTGAGCAGTTCTTC. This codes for CASRILGTSGGGEQFF.

CDR3 residues: CASSELVIYEQYF. CDR3 sequence (DNA): TGTGCCAGCAGTGAATTGGTGATATACGAGCAGTACTTC. The chain links TRBV6-1 to TRBJ2-7, with no clear D. The CDR3 has 13 amino acids. Germline V gene data show CDR1 as MNHNS and CDR2 as SASEGT. V lost 2 bases to trimming and J lost 4 bases, with 9 bases between them.

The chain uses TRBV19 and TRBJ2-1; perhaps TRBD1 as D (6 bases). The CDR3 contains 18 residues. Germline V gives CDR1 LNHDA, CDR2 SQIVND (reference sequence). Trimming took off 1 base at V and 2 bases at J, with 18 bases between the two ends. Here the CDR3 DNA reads TGTGCCAGTAGTATAGGGGCCGGGACACCGAGCCCCTACAATGAGCAGTTCTTC. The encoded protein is CASSIGAGTPSPYNEQFF.

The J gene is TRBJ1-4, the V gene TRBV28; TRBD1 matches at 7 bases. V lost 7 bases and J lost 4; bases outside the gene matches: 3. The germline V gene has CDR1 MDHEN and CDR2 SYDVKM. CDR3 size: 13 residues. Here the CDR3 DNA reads TGTGCCAGCACGCAGGGGGATAATGAAAAACTGTTTTTT. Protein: CASTQGDNEKLFF. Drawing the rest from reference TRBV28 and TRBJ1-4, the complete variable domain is DVKVTQSSRYLVKRTGEKVFLECVQDMDHENMFWYRQDPGLGLRLIYFSYDVKMKEKGDIPEGYSVSREKKERFSLILESASTNQTSMYLCASTQGDNEKLFFGSGTQLSVL.

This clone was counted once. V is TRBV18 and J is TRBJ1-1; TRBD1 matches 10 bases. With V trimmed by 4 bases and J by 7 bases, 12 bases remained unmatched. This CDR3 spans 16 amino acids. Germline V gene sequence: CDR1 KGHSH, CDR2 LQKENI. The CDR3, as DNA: TGTGCCAGCTCACAAAGTCCCGGGACAGGGGTTGGTGAAGCTTTCTTT. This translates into CASSQSPGTGVGEAFF.

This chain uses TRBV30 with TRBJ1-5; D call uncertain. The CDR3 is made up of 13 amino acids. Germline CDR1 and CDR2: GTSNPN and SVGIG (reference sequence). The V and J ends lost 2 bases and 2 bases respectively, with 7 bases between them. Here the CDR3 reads CAWSLRGNQPQHF. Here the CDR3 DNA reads TGTGCCTGGAGTTTAAGAGGCAATCAGCCCCAGCATTTT.

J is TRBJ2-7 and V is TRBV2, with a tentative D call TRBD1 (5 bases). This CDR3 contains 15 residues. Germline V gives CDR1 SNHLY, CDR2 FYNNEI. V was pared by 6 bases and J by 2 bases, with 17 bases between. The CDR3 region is CASRVGGHETYEQYF. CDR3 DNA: TGTGCCAGCAGGGTGGGCGGACACGAGACCTACGAGCAGTACTTC. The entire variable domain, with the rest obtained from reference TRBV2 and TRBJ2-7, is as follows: EPEVTQTPSHQVTQMGQEVILRCVPISNHLYFYWYRQILGQKVEFLVSFYNNEISEKSEIFDDQFSVERPDGSNFTLKIRSTKLEDSAMYFCASRVGGHETYEQYFGPGTRLTVT.